These 20 T cell receptor beta chains originate from one sample sequenced in a study of T cell responses to AZD1222 COVID-19 vaccine. TCRdb's copy holds only in-frame clones and misses some; the assay was immunoSEQ multiplex PCR. This sample has 130,000 to 150,000 clones, with roughly 90% found just once. Sequences were derived from peripheral blood, sampled 28 days after the second dose of the MenACWY control vaccine. The source is an adult who received the MenACWY meningococcal vaccine as a control.

V is TRBV10-3 and J is TRBJ1-2; 9 nucleotides agree with TRBD1. CDR1 and CDR2 (germline): ENHRY, SYGVKD. This CDR3 contains 12 residues. With 8 bases clipped from V and 8 bases from J, the junction kept 6 bases outside the gene matches. CDR3 DNA: TGTGCCATCGAGAGCGGACAGGGGGGCTACACCTTC. Encoded protein: CAIESGQGGYTF.

V is TRBV14 and J is TRBJ1-2; no firm D call. V was shortened by 1 base and J by 3 bases, with 12 bases between the two germline ends. The CDR3 is 15 amino acids. The germline gives CDR1 SGHDN, CDR2 FVKESK. The CDR3 region has the DNA TGTGCCAGCAGCCAAGTCGGGAGTGGTGACTATGGCTACACCTTC. This codes for CASSQVGSGDYGYTF.

The chain couples TRBV29-1 to TRBJ1-1; weak D call: TRBD1 (5 bases). V was pared by 7 bases and J by 3 bases, with 6 bases between. The CDR3 is 10 amino acids. The germline gives CDR1 SQVTM, CDR2 ANQGSEA. CDR3 region: CSGGDTEAFF. CDR3 bases: TGCAGCGGGGGGGACACTGAAGCTTTCTTT.

The chain uses TRBV6-5 and TRBJ1-2; D may be TRBD1 (5 bases). The V and J ends lost 8 bases and 8 bases respectively, with 24 bases between them. The germline V gene has CDR1 MNHEY and CDR2 SVGAGI. The CDR3 is made up of 15 amino acids. CDR3 sequence reads: CASSRPGLMSQGYTF. For the CDR3, the DNA is TGTGCCAGCTCCCGTCCGGGGCTCATGAGTCAAGGCTACACCTTC.

The J gene is TRBJ2-5, the V gene TRBV5-1; D is perhaps TRBD1 or TRBD2 (5 bases each). Germline V gene sequence: CDR1 SGHRS, CDR2 YFSETQ. This CDR3 spans 17 amino acids. The V and J ends lost 3 bases and 4 bases respectively, with 22 bases between them. CDR3 nucleotide sequence: TGCGCCAGCAGCTCGCCGCCCGGGACCACCAACCTAGAGACCCAGTACTTC. Translation: CASSSPPGTTNLETQYF.

The CDR3 loop reads CASSRMGTGSYEQYF. The CDR3 DNA sequence: TGTGCCAGCAGCCGGATGGGAACAGGCTCCTACGAGCAGTACTTC. The V call is TRBV5-8, the J call TRBJ2-7; a weak D match, TRBD1 (5 bases). Germline CDR1 SGHTS, CDR2 YDEGEE. Trimming shortened V by 4 bases and J by 0 bases, and 14 bases separated the two germline ends. The CDR3 has 15 amino acids.

This rearrangement joins TRBV27 to TRBJ1-2; D perhaps matches TRBD1 (6 bases). The CDR3 is made up of 14 amino acids. Germline V CDR1 and CDR2: MNHEY, SMNVEV (reference sequence). V was shortened by 8 bases and J by 9 bases, with 22 bases between the two germline ends. The CDR3 here is CASGRGGTDRSYTF. DNA for the CDR3: TGTGCCAGCGGGCGGGGGGGCACCGACCGTAGCTACACCTTC.

For this clone: This CDR3 is also generated by other DNA sequences in the sample. J is TRBJ1-5 and V is TRBV27; D ambiguous. The CDR3 consists of 14 residues. V lost 0 bases, J lost 3 bases, and 6 bases lay in between. Germline V gene lookup returns CDR1 MNHEY and CDR2 SMNVEV (reference sequence). CDR3: CASSLSGDNQPQHF. The DNA for the CDR3 is TGTGCCAGCAGTTTATCCGGGGACAATCAGCCCCAGCATTTT.

The chain employs TRBV7-3 and TRBJ2-2; D unclear. This CDR3 is built from 11 residues. V dropped 5 bases and J dropped 8 bases, with 6 bases sitting between them. Germline loops: CDR1 SGHTA, CDR2 FQGTGA. CDR3 bases: TGTGCCAGCAGCCCCGGTGGGGAGCTGTTTTTT. Amino acid sequence: CASSPGGELFF.

Comment on this clone: Other nucleotide sequences in the sample specify the same CDR3. The gene calls are TRBV7-2 and TRBJ2-7; D unclear. The V gene's germline CDR1 is SGHTA and CDR2 FQGNSA. V lost 6 bases and J 3 bases, leaving 9 bases between the germline ends. The CDR3 consists of 12 residues. In DNA form, the CDR3 reads TGTGCCAGCAGTCCAGACCGCTACGAGCAGTACTTC. Residues: CASSPDRYEQYF.

The chain carries TRBV28 and TRBJ1-2, with D possibly being TRBD1 (6 bases). V was pared by 7 bases and J by 3 bases, with 15 bases between. Germline lookup yields CDR1 MDHEN and CDR2 SYDVKM. The CDR3 extends over 14 amino acids. The CDR3 loop reads CASKGGTTYYGYTF. In nucleotides, the CDR3 is TGTGCCAGCAAGGGGGGCACTACATACTATGGCTACACCTTC.

V is TRBV24-1 and J is TRBJ2-1, with D maybe TRBD2 (6 bases). Between the trimmed V and J ends, which lost 5 bases and 16 bases, there was a span of 20 bases. Germline V gives CDR1 KGHDR, CDR2 SFDVKD. CDR3 length equals 13 residues. CDR3 sequence (DNA): TGTGCCACCAGTGTTGCGGGGAGCAGGGACGAATTCTTC. This gives the protein CATSVAGSRDEFF.

The chain's CDR3 is CASSPSLHSGNTIYF. DNA for the CDR3: TGTGCCAGCTCACCATCTCTCCACTCTGGAAACACCATATATTTT. The V call is TRBV18, the J call TRBJ1-3; D remains unclear. The CDR3 consists of 15 residues. V lost 2 bases and J 0 bases, leaving 8 bases between the germline ends. Per germline, CDR1 KGHSH and CDR2 LQKENI.

The J gene is TRBJ1-1, the V gene TRBV28; 7 bases agree with TRBD1. Per the germline V gene, CDR1 is MDHEN and CDR2 is SYDVKM. V lost 5 bases and J lost 5; bases outside the gene matches: 8. The CDR3 is 14 residues long. The CDR3 here is CASSPETGRTEAFF. The DNA of the CDR3 is TGTGCCAGCAGTCCAGAGACAGGGCGGACTGAAGCTTTCTTT. Looking up the rest from reference TRBV28 and TRBJ1-1 gives the full variable domain: DVKVTQSSRYLVKRTGEKVFLECVQDMDHENMFWYRQDPGLGLRLIYFSYDVKMKEKGDIPEGYSVSREKKERFSLILESASTNQTSMYLCASSPETGRTEAFFGQGTRLTVV.

The rearrangement uses TRBV30 and TRBJ1-4; TRBD1 might be the D (5 bases). The V gene's germline CDR1 is GTSNPN and CDR2 SVGIG (reference sequence). The CDR3 loop spans 13 amino acids. Trimming stripped 8 bases from V and 5 bases from J, with 15 bases between. CDR3 DNA sequence: TGTGCCGCCCCCGGGACGGAGAATGAAAAACTGTTTTTT. Amino acid sequence: CAAPGTENEKLFF.

This chain uses TRBV19 with TRBJ1-6; 8 positions agree with TRBD1. This CDR3 region has 13 residues. Germline CDR1 LNHDA, CDR2 SQIVND (reference sequence). With 6 bases clipped from V and 9 bases from J, the junction kept 4 bases outside the gene matches. Here the CDR3 reads CASSQGAPSPLHF. As DNA, the CDR3 is TGTGCCAGTAGCCAGGGGGCGCCTTCACCCCTCCACTTT.

The rearrangement uses TRBV2 and TRBJ2-1, with D unclear. The germline V and J ends were trimmed by 0 bases and 4 bases, with 1 base remaining between them. The V gene's germline CDR1 is SNHLY and CDR2 FYNNEI. The length of the CDR3 is 12 residues. CDR3 DNA: TGTGCCAGCAGTGAAGCATACAATGAGCAGTTCTTC. This gives the protein CASSEAYNEQFF.

The chain recombines TRBV10-3 with TRBJ1-2; D call uncertain. Germline V CDR1 and CDR2: ENHRY, SYGVKD. Trimming cost V 6 bases and J 8 bases, with 13 bases left between them. There are 12 residues in the CDR3. CDR3 amino acids: CAIRPINRGYTF. The CDR3 DNA reads TGTGCCATCAGGCCAATTAACCGCGGCTACACCTTC.

V usage is TRBV4-1 and J usage is TRBJ1-3; D is unclear. The CDR3 is made up of 17 amino acids. Trimming removed 4 bases from V and 0 bases from J, with 16 bases in between. CDR1 and CDR2 from the germline V gene are MGHRA and YSYEKL. The CDR3 sequence is CASSLIRLPSSGNTIYF. CDR3 DNA: TGCGCCAGCAGCCTCATCAGGCTGCCGAGCTCTGGAAACACCATATATTTT.

The V gene is TRBV11-3, the J gene TRBJ1-3; D might be TRBD1 (5 bases). This CDR3 has 12 amino acids. The germline CDR1 and CDR2 sequences are SGHNT and YENEEA. Trimming removed 11 bases at V and 3 bases at J, with 11 bases between. The CDR3 is CAWGGRGNTIYF. For the CDR3, the DNA is TGTGCCTGGGGCGGACGTGGAAACACCATATATTTT.